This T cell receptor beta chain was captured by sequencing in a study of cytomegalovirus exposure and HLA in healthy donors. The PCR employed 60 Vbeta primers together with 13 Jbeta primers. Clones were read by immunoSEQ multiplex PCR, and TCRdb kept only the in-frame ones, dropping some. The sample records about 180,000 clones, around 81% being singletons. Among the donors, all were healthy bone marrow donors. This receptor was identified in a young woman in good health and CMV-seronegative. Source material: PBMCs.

The CDR3 nucleotides read TGTGCCAGCAGCCCATCCCTGGGGAGGGTAGCTAATGAAAAACTGTTTTTT. Protein sequence: CASSPSLGRVANEKLFF. The rearrangement uses TRBV7-2 and TRBJ1-4; unclear D gene. The CDR3 length is 17 residues. Germline V gene lookup returns CDR1 SGHTA and CDR2 FQGNSA. Trimming took 5 bases from V and 3 from J, leaving 19 bases between them.